The 2 T cell receptor beta chains reported below all come from one sample, sequenced in a study of shared clonotypes between healthy human individuals. Some clones are missing from TCRdb's copy, which holds only in-frame ones; the method was immunoSEQ multiplex PCR. The sample carries about 2.4 million clones, 80% to 95% recorded once. Sequencing used naive CD4+ T cells from PBMCs. The subset was: CD45RA+ positively selected. All receptors come from a man aged 18 to 30 in good health. Some clones in this sample may be carry-over from other donors' samples.

This rearrangement joins TRBV9 to TRBJ2-5; maybe TRBD2 (8 bases). From germline, CDR1 is SGDLS and CDR2 YYNGEE. Trimming pared 3 bases from V and 2 bases from J, leaving 17 bases between. The CDR3 contains 16 residues. CDR3 DNA: TGTGCCAGCAGCGAGCGCGGGGGGACAGCACAAGAGACCCAGTACTTC. It codes for CASSERGGTAQETQYF.

The chain uses TRBV19 and TRBJ2-7, with D unresolved. The V and J ends lost 5 bases and 6 bases respectively, with 11 bases between them. Germline values: CDR1 LNHDA, CDR2 SQIVND (reference sequence). The CDR3 has 12 residues. In nucleotides, the CDR3 is TGTGCCAGTAGTGACCTACCGGGCGAGCAGTACTTC. This gives the protein CASSDLPGEQYF.